The T cell receptor (beta chain) under discussion was sequenced for a study of liver allograft versus peripheral blood T cells. At the level of the study: Transplanted livers held T cell receptor repertoires, and these were compared with repertoires in recipients' peripheral blood.

This clonotype was observed a handful of times. TCRdb used MiXCR to reprocess the reads, holding one entry per CDR3 protein. Of under 15,000 distinct CDR3 sequences in the sample, 25% to 35% were seen once. This TCR derives from a human patient who had a liver transplant. The T cells may partly be graft donor cells.

CDR3 sequence (DNA): TGTGCCATCAGTGATATGAGGGACACCGGGGAGCTGTTTTTT. This codes for CAISDMRDTGELFF. The chain has TRBV10-3 and TRBJ2-2, with D possibly TRBD2 on 5 matching bases. Germline CDR1 reads ENHRY; CDR2 reads SYGVKD. The CDR3 extends over 14 amino acids. The V end was cut by 3 bases, the J end by 3 bases, with 8 bases between.